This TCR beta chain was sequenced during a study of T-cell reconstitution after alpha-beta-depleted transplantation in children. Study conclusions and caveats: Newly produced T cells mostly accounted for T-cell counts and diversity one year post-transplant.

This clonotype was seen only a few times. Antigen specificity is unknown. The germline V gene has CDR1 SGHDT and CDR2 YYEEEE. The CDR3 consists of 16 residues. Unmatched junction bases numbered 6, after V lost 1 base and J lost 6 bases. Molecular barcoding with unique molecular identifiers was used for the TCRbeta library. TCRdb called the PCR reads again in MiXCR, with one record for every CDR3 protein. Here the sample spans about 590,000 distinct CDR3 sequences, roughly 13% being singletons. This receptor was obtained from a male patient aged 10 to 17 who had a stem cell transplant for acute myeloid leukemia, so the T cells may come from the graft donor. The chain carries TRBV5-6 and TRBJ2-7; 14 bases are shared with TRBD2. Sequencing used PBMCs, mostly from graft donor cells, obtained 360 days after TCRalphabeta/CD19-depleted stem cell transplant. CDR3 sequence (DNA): TGTGCCAGCAGCTTGATCGGACTAGCGGGAGGAAGCGAGCAGTACTTC. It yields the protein CASSLIGLAGGSEQYF.